The 23 T cell receptor beta chains in this list originate from one sample, sequenced in a study of control samples from healthy donors and cancer patients. The method was immunoSEQ multiplex PCR; TCRdb's version includes in-frame clones alone and lacks a portion of them. The sample consists of tens of thousands of clones, roughly 80% of them appearing once. Sequenced material: PBMCs. The receptor source for this set is a man in his 70s with lung cancer.

The V call is TRBV27, the J call TRBJ1-2; D ambiguous. CDR1 and CDR2 (germline): MNHEY, SMNVEV (reference sequence). The CDR3 is 15 residues long. With 1 base removed from V and 8 bases from J, the gap between germline ends came to 17 bases. The CDR3 bases are TGTGCCAGCAGTTTATTATATAGTAGCAAGGAGGGCTACACCTTC. Its protein is CASSLLYSSKEGYTF.

The chain couples TRBV24-1 to TRBJ1-5; no definite D call. Germline V gives CDR1 KGHDR, CDR2 SFDVKD. Trimming took 5 bases from V and 0 from J, leaving 7 bases between them. The CDR3 spans 14 residues. This CDR3 is CATSAQYSNQPQHF. CDR3 DNA sequence: TGTGCCACCAGTGCACAGTATAGCAATCAGCCCCAGCATTTT.

The chain links TRBV4-1 to TRBJ1-2, with no clear D. The V gene lost 3 bases and the J gene lost 4 bases, with 18 bases spanning the gap. CDR3 length: 16 residues. Looked up from germline, CDR1 is MGHRA and CDR2 is YSYEKL. CDR3 DNA: TGCGCCAGCAGCCACGATAAAGGAGCCCTTTTCTATGGCTACACCTTC. It encodes CASSHDKGALFYGYTF.

The genes are TRBV6-1 and TRBJ1-5; D is ambiguous. Germline V gene sequence: CDR1 MNHNS, CDR2 SASEGT. The CDR3 spans 16 residues. Between the trimmed V and J ends, which lost 2 bases and 0 bases, there was a span of 11 bases. DNA for the CDR3: TGTGCCAGCAGTGAACACTCTAGCAGTAGCAATCAGCCCCAGCATTTT. Translating it yields CASSEHSSSSNQPQHF.

The V gene is TRBV15, the J gene TRBJ2-7; tentatively, D is TRBD1 (5 bases). CDR3 length: 13 residues. Germline lookup yields CDR1 LNHNV and CDR2 YYDKDF (reference sequence). Between the trimmed V and J ends, which lost 3 bases and 0 bases, there was a span of 6 bases. The CDR3, as DNA: TGTGCCACCAGCAGTGACAGCTCCTACGAGCAGTACTTC. Its translation is CATSSDSSYEQYF.

This clone was found a few times. This chain uses TRBV29-1 with TRBJ2-3; D is possibly TRBD2 (6 bases). Trimming took off 3 bases at V and 0 bases at J, with 10 bases between the two ends. The germline V gene has CDR1 SQVTM and CDR2 ANQGSEA. The CDR3 loop spans 14 amino acids. The CDR3 loop reads CSVDWGVSTDTQYF. The CDR3 nucleotides read TGCAGCGTTGATTGGGGGGTTAGCACAGATACGCAGTATTTT.

The V call is TRBV5-1, the J call TRBJ2-4; D remains unclear. Trimming removed 0 bases at V and 1 base at J, with 14 bases between. Germline CDR1 SGHRS, CDR2 YFSETQ. This CDR3 is built from 17 residues. CDR3 in amino acids: CASSLAQSGEAKNIQYF. CDR3 nucleotide sequence: TGCGCCAGCAGCTTGGCCCAGTCAGGCGAGGCCAAAAACATTCAGTACTTC.

The chain has TRBV4-2 and TRBJ2-3; D is unresolved. Per the germline V gene, CDR1 is LGHNA and CDR2 is YNFKEQ. The CDR3 is 16 residues long. V shed 0 bases and J shed 1 base, with 11 bases lying between them. Here the CDR3 reads CASSQEAQPRTDTQYF. CDR3 bases: TGTGCCAGCAGCCAAGAGGCACAACCTCGCACAGATACGCAGTATTTT.

The rearrangement uses TRBV30 and TRBJ1-5, with D uncertain. V was shortened by 6 bases and J by 1 base, with 10 bases between the two germline ends. In germline, CDR1 is GTSNPN, CDR2 SVGIG (reference sequence). The CDR3 sequence is 13 residues long. CDR3 sequence: CACPGRSNQPQHF. Here the CDR3 DNA reads TGTGCCTGCCCTGGACGGAGCAATCAGCCCCAGCATTTT.

J is TRBJ2-3 and V is TRBV5-1, with 8 bases fitting TRBD1. From germline, CDR1 is SGHRS and CDR2 YFSETQ. The CDR3 is made up of 15 amino acids. Trimming at V came to 4 bases and at J to 5 bases, leaving 9 bases not matched to a gene. CDR3 coding DNA: TGCGCCAGCAGCCAGGACAGGGCTAGAGTAGATACGCAGTATTTT. Its translation is CASSQDRARVDTQYF.

This chain links TRBV24-1 with TRBJ2-2; 9 bases map to TRBD1. Looked up from germline, CDR1 is KGHDR and CDR2 is SFDVKD. This CDR3 is built from 15 residues. Trimming removed 8 bases from V and 8 bases from J; junction bases left unmatched: 11. The CDR3 is CATNPGTGNLGELFF. The CDR3 DNA is TGTGCCACCAATCCCGGGACAGGGAATTTAGGGGAGCTGTTTTTT.

The gene calls are TRBV3-1 (or the pseudogene TRBV3-2) and TRBJ2-3, with 9 nucleotides matching TRBD1. This CDR3 is built from 13 residues. J gave up 2 bases and V 10 bases, and 4 bases lay outside the gene matches. From germline, CDR1 is LGHDT and CDR2 YNNKEL (reference sequence). The chain's CDR3 is CATRTGATDTQYF. CDR3 in DNA: TGTGCCACAAGGACAGGGGCCACAGATACGCAGTATTTT.

The chain couples TRBV29-1 to TRBJ2-1, with TRBD1 matching 8 bases. Germline V gene sequence: CDR1 SQVTM, CDR2 ANQGSEA. The V gene end was trimmed by 2 bases and the J gene end by 7 bases; junction bases not matched to a gene: 10. This CDR3 contains 15 residues. The chain's CDR3 is CSVESVTGVRNEQFF. The CDR3 DNA reads as TGCAGCGTTGAATCGGTGACAGGGGTAAGGAATGAGCAGTTCTTC.

The count of this clone is one. J is TRBJ2-7 and V is TRBV29-1, with D uncertain. The CDR3 spans 14 residues. Germline V gene data show CDR1 as SQVTM and CDR2 as ANQGSEA. The germline V and J ends were trimmed by 6 bases and 0 bases, with 15 bases remaining between them. The CDR3 sequence is CSVPRGLSSYEQYF. CDR3 DNA sequence: TGCAGCGTGCCGAGAGGCTTAAGCTCCTACGAGCAGTACTTC.

The chain couples TRBV13 to TRBJ1-2; D perhaps matches TRBD1 (6 bases). The germline gives CDR1 PRHDT, CDR2 FYEKMQ (reference sequence). The CDR3 spans 12 residues. Trimming cost V 1 base and J 9 bases, with 9 bases left between them. CDR3 DNA: TGTGCCAGCAGCTTAGCGCAGGGGAGCTACACCTTC. This gives the protein CASSLAQGSYTF.

The V and J genes are TRBV27 and TRBJ2-7; either TRBD1 or TRBD2 may supply D (5 bases each). CDR1 and CDR2 from the germline V gene are MNHEY and SMNVEV (reference sequence). CDR3 length equals 14 residues. The V and J ends lost 5 bases and 2 bases respectively, with 13 bases between them. The CDR3 reads CASSLGPAAYEQYF. DNA for the CDR3: TGTGCCAGCAGTCTGGGACCGGCCGCCTACGAGCAGTACTTC.

V usage is TRBV6-5 and J usage is TRBJ1-5; D gene ambiguous. Deletions cut 0 bases from V and 0 bases from J, with 6 bases between. The germline gives CDR1 MNHEY, CDR2 SVGAGI. The CDR3 is 15 amino acids. CDR3 sequence reads: CASSYSRDSNQPQHF. For the CDR3, the DNA is TGTGCCAGCAGTTACTCTCGGGATAGCAATCAGCCCCAGCATTTT.

The V and J genes are TRBV4-3 and TRBJ2-2; D gene uncertain. V was shortened by 4 bases and J by 1 base, with 7 bases between the two germline ends. There are 14 residues in the CDR3. The germline V gene encodes CDR1 LGHNA and CDR2 YSLEER. CDR3 in amino acids: CASSPSVNTGELFF. CDR3 in DNA: TGCGCCAGCAGCCCGTCAGTGAACACCGGGGAGCTGTTTTTT.

The gene calls are TRBV3-1 (or the pseudogene TRBV3-2) and TRBJ2-3; D is undetermined. V lost 4 bases to trimming and J lost 2 bases, with 4 bases between them. CDR1 and CDR2 (germline): LGHDT, YNNKEL (reference sequence). The CDR3 extends over 12 amino acids. The CDR3: CASSLNTDTQYF. The CDR3 DNA sequence: TGTGCCAGCAGCCTTAACACAGATACGCAGTATTTT.

V and J are TRBV12-3 or TRBV12-4 and TRBJ1-6; no clear D. V gave up 1 base and J gave up 9 bases, with 1 base separating them. The CDR3 totals 11 residues. CDR3 amino acids: CASSLVSPLHF. The DNA of the CDR3 is TGTGCCAGCAGTTTAGTTTCACCCCTCCACTTT.

The CDR3: CASSREGRSSLREQYF. The CDR3 DNA follows: TGTGCCAGCAGCCGTGAGGGGCGGAGCTCTTTACGCGAGCAGTACTTC. The chain recombines TRBV5-4 with TRBJ2-7; D tentatively fits TRBD1 or TRBD2 (5 bases each). Per germline, CDR1 SGHNT and CDR2 YYREEE (reference sequence). V lost 4 bases and J lost 6, with 23 bases in between. This CDR3 contains 16 residues.

The chain uses TRBV6-1 and TRBJ2-6, with 7 bases aligning to TRBD1. After removal of 2 bases from V and 12 bases from J, the junction contained 7 bases not matched to a gene. CDR1 MNHNS and CDR2 SASEGT come from the germline V gene. CDR3 length: 14 amino acids. In nucleotides, the CDR3 is TGTGCCAGCAGTGAACAGACAGGGCCCATCGTCCTGACTTTC. It encodes CASSEQTGPIVLTF.

The chain employs TRBV19 and TRBJ1-1; perhaps TRBD1 as D (5 bases). Trimming removed 6 bases at V and 5 bases at J, with 19 bases between. The CDR3 loop spans 15 amino acids. Germline V CDR1 and CDR2: LNHDA, SQIVND (reference sequence). CDR3 bases: TGTGCCAGTAGGTTCACCAGGCTGGGGGGGACTGAAGCTTTCTTT. The encoded protein is CASRFTRLGGTEAFF.